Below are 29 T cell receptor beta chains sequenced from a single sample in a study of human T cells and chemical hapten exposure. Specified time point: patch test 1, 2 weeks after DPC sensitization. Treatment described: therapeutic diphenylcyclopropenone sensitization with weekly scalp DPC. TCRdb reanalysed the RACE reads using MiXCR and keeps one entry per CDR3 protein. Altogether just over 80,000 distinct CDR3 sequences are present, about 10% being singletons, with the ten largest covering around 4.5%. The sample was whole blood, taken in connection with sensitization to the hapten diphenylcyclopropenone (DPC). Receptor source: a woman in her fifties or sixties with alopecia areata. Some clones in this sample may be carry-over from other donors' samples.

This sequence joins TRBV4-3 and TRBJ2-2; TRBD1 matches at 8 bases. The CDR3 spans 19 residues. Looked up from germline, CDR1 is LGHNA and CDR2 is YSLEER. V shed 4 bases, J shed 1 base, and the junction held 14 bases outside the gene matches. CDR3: CASSRTDSRGTGNTGELFF. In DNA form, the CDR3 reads TGCGCCAGCAGCCGGACTGACTCTCGGGGGACAGGGAACACCGGGGAGCTGTTTTTT.

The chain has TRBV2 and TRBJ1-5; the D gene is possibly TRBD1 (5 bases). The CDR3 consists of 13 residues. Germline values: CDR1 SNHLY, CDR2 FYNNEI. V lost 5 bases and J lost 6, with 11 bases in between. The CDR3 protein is CASSQGEVQPQHF. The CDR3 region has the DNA TGTGCCAGCAGTCAAGGGGAGGTTCAGCCCCAGCATTTT.

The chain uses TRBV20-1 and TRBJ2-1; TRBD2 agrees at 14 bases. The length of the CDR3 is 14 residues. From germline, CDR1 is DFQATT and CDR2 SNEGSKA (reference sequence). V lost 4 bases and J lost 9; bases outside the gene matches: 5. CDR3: CSATTSGGAFEQFF. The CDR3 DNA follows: TGCAGTGCTACGACTAGCGGGGGGGCATTTGAGCAGTTCTTC.

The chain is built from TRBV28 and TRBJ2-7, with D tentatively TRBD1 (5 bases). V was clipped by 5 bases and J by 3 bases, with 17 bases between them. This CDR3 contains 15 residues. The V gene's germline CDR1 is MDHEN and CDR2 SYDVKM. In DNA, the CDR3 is TGTGCCAGCAGTCTTTCGACAGTCCGGAGCTACGAGCAGTACTTC. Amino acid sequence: CASSLSTVRSYEQYF. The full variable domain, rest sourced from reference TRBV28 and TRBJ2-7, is DVKVTQSSRYLVKRTGEKVFLECVQDMDHENMFWYRQDPGLGLRLIYFSYDVKMKEKGDIPEGYSVSREKKERFSLILESASTNQTSMYLCASSLSTVRSYEQYFGPGTRLTVT.

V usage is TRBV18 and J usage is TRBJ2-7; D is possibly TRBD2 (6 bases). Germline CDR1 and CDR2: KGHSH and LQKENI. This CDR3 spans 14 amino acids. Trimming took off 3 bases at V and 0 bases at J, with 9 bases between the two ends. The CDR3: CASSPGGSSYEQYF. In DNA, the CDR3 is TGTGCCAGCTCACCGGGGGGAAGCTCCTACGAGCAGTACTTC.

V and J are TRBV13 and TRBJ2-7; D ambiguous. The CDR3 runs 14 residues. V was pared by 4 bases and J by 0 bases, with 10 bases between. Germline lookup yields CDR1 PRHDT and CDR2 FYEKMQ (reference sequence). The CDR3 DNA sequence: TGTGCCAGCAGCTCTCGTCGAACCTCCTACGAGCAGTACTTC. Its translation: CASSSRRTSYEQYF. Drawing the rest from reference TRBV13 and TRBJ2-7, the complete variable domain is AAGVIQSPRHLIKEKRETATLKCYPIPRHDTVYWYQQGPGQDPQFLISFYEKMQSDKGSIPDRFSAQQFSDYHSELNMSSLELGDSALYFCASSSRRTSYEQYFGPGTRLTVT.

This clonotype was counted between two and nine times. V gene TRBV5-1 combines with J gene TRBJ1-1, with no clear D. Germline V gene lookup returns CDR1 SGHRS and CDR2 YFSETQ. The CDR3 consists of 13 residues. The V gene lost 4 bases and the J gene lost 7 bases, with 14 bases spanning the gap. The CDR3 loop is CASSPPLDGEAFF. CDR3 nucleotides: TGCGCCAGCAGCCCCCCCCTGGACGGTGAAGCTTTCTTT.

CDR3 residues: CASSVGGGYEQYF. In nucleotides, the CDR3 is TGTGCCAGCAGTGTCGGAGGGGGCTACGAGCAGTACTTC. This chain uses TRBV2 with TRBJ2-7; D may be TRBD1 or TRBD2 (6 bases each). Germline lookup yields CDR1 SNHLY and CDR2 FYNNEI. V was clipped by 4 bases and J by 3 bases, with 10 bases between them. This CDR3 is 13 amino acids long.

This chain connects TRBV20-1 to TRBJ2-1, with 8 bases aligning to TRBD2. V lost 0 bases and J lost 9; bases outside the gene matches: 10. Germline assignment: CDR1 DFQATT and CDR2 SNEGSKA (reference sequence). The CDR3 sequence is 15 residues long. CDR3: CSARDLKRESPEQFF. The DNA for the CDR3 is TGCAGTGCTAGAGATCTTAAGCGGGAGTCCCCTGAGCAGTTCTTC.

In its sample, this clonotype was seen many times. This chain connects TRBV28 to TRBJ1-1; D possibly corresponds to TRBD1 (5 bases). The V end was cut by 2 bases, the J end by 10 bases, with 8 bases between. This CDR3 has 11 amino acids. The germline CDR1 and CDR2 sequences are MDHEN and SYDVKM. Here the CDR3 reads CASSLGQGAFF. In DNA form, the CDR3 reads TGTGCCAGCAGTTTAGGGCAGGGAGCTTTCTTT.

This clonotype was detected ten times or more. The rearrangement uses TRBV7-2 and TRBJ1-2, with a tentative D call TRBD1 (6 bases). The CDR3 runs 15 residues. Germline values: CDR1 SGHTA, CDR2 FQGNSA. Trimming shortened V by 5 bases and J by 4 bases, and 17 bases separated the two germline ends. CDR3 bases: TGTGCCAGCAGCAGTCTCCGGGGGCGAGGCTATGGCTACACCTTC. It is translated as CASSSLRGRGYGYTF. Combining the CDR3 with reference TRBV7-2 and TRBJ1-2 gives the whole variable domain GAGVSQSPSNKVTEKGKDVELRCDPISGHTALYWYRQSLGQGLEFLIYFQGNSAPDKSGLPSDRFSAERTGGSVSTLTIQRTQQEDSAVYLCASSSLRGRGYGYTFGSGTRLTVV.

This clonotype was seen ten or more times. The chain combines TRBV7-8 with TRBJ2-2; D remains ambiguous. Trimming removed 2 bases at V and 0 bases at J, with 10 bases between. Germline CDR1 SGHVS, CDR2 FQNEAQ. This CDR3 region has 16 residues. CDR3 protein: CASSLLAYPNTGELFF. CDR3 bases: TGTGCCAGCAGCTTACTGGCCTACCCGAACACCGGGGAGCTGTTTTTT.

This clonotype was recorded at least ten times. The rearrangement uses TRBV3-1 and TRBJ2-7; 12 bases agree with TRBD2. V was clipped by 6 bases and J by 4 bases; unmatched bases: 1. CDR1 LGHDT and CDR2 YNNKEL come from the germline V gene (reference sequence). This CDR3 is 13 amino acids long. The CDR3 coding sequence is TGTGCCAGCAGACTAGCGGGAGGTTACGAGCAGTACTTC. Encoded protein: CASRLAGGYEQYF.

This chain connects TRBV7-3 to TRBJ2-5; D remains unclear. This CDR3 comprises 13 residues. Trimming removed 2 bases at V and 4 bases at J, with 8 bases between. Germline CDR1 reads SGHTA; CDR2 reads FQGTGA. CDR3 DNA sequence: TGTGCCAGCAGCTTAGGGGTCGGAGAGACCCAGTACTTC. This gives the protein CASSLGVGETQYF.

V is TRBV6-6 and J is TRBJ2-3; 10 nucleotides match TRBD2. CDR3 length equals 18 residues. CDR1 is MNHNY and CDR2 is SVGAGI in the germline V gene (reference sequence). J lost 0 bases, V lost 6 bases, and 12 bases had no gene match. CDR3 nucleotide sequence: TGTGCCAGCAGGCCGACTAGCGGGCTATCCTTTAGCACAGATACGCAGTATTTT. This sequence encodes CASRPTSGLSFSTDTQYF.

The CDR3 protein is CASTNPLRGRYEQYF. CDR3 coding DNA: TGTGCCAGCACTAACCCCCTCCGGGGCAGGTACGAGCAGTACTTC. The chain combines TRBV7-6 with TRBJ2-7; D could derive from TRBD1 or TRBD2 (5 bases each). The germline CDR1 and CDR2 sequences are SGHVS and FNYEAQ. Between the trimmed V and J ends, which lost 7 bases and 4 bases, there was a span of 20 bases. The length of the CDR3 is 15 residues.

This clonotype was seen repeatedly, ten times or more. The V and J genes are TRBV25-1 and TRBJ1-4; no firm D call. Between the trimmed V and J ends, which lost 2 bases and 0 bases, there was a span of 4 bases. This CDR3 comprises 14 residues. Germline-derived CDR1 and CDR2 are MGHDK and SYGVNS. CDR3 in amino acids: CASSERTTNEKLFF. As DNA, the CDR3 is TGTGCCAGCAGTGAACGGACAACTAATGAAAAACTGTTTTTT. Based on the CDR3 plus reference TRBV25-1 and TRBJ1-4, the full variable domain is EADIYQTPRYLVIGTGKKITLECSQTMGHDKMYWYQQDPGMELHLIHYSYGVNSTEKGDLSSESTVSRIRTEHFPLTLESARPSHTSQYLCASSERTTNEKLFFGSGTQLSVL.

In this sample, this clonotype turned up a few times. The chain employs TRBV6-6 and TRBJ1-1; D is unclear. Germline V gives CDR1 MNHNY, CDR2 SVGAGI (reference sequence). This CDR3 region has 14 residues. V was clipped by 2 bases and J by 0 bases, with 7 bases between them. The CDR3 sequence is CASSYPGMNTEAFF. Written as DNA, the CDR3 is TGTGCCAGCAGTTACCCCGGAATGAACACTGAAGCTTTCTTT.

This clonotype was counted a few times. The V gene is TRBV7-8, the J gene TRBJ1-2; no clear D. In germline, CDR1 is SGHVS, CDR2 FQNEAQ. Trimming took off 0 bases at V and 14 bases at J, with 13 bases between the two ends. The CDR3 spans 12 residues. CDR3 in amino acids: CASSLAGGPRTF. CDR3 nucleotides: TGTGCCAGCAGCTTAGCGGGCGGGCCCAGAACCTTC.

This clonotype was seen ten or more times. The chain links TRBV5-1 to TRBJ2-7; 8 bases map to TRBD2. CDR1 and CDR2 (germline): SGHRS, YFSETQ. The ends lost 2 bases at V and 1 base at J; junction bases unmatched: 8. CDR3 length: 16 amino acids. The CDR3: CASSFTSGTLSYEQYF. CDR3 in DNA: TGCGCCAGCAGCTTCACTAGCGGCACACTTTCCTACGAGCAGTACTTC.

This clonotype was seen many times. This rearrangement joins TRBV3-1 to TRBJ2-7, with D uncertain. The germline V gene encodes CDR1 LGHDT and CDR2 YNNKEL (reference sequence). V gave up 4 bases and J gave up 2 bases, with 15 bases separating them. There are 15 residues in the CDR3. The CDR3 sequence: CASSPQPGQTYEQYF. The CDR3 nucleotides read TGTGCCAGCAGCCCCCAACCGGGCCAAACCTACGAGCAGTACTTC.

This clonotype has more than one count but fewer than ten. CDR3 DNA: TGTGCCAGCAGCCCGGGATTTAGACAGCAAGAGACCCAGTACTTC. As protein: CASSPGFRQQETQYF. The chain employs TRBV5-4 and TRBJ2-5; D might be TRBD1 or TRBD2, each matching 5 bases. Germline V gives CDR1 SGHNT, CDR2 YYREEE (reference sequence). V was cut by 4 bases and J by 2 bases, with 15 bases left in between. This CDR3 contains 15 residues.

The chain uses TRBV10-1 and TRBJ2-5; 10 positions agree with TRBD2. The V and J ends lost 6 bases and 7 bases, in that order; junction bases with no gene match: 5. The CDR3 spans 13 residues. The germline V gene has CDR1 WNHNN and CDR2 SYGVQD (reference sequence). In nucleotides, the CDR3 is TGCGCCAGCAGCAGCGGGAGGGCCGGGACCCAGTACTTC. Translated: CASSSGRAGTQYF.

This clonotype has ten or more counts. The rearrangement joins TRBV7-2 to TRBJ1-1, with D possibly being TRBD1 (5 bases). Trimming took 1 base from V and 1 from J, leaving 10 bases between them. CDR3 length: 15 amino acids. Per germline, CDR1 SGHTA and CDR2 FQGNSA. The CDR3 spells CASSLVPGKNTEAFF. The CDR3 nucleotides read TGTGCCAGCAGCTTAGTTCCAGGGAAGAACACTGAAGCTTTCTTT.

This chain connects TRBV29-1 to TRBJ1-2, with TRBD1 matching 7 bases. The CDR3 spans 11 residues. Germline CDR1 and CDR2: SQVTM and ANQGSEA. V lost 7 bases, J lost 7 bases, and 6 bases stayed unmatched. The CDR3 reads CSADRVTGYTF. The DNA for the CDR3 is TGCAGCGCTGACAGGGTCACTGGCTACACCTTC.

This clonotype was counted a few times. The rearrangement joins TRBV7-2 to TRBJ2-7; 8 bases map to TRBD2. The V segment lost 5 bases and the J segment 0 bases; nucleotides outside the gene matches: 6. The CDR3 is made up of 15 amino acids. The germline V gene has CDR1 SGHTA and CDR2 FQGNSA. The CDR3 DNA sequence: TGTGCCAGCAGCCAAGACGGACTAGCCTCCTACGAGCAGTACTTC. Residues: CASSQDGLASYEQYF.

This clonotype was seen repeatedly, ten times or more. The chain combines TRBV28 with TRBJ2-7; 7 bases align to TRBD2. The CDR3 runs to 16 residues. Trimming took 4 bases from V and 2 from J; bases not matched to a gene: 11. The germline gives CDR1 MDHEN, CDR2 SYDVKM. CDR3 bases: TGTGCCAGCAGTTCCGACAGAGCGGGGCCCCCCTACGAGCAGTACTTC. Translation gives CASSSDRAGPPYEQYF.

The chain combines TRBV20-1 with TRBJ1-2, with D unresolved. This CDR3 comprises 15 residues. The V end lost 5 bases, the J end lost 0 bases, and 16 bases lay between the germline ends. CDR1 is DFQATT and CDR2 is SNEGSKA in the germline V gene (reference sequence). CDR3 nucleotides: TGCAGTGCTTCATTAGAGGTGGTGACTAACTATGGCTACACCTTC. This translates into CSASLEVVTNYGYTF.

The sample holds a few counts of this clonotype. The CDR3 DNA follows: TGTGCCACCTCCGGACTAGCGGCCCAAGAGACCCAGTACTTC. This gives the protein CATSGLAAQETQYF. The chain joins TRBV2 to TRBJ2-5, with 10 positions matching TRBD2. V dropped 10 bases and J dropped 1; count of bases not matched to a gene: 6. This CDR3 has 14 residues. Germline V gene data show CDR1 as SNHLY and CDR2 as FYNNEI.